This entry describes one TCR beta chain. This sample is drawn from a study of blood T cell repertoires in COVID-19. Study-wide context: Sources were T cells, B-cell-depleted T cells, or PBMCs; the material itself was cDNA or gDNA.

Original methodology: Cell counts per sample came from amplifying reference gene primers. Sequencing used immunoSEQ multiplex PCR; TCRdb keeps in-frame clones, though not all of them. V, J and clone size derive from that table, while D and trimming were established from the DNA sequence. The table has about 210,000 clones, about 83% seen once; the top ten hold approximately 8%. This CDR3 is built from 15 residues. CDR1 is WNHNN and CDR2 is SYGVQD in the germline V gene (reference sequence). With 5 bases clipped from V and 0 bases from J, the junction kept 5 bases outside the gene matches. The sample consisted of peripheral blood. This TCR came from a woman in her forties or fifties with active or convalescent COVID-19. The chain carries TRBV10-1 and TRBJ1-1; 8 nucleotides line up with TRBD1. The CDR3, as DNA: TGCGCCAGCAGTCGGACAGGGAGAATGAACACTGAAGCTTTCTTT. Translating gives CASSRTGRMNTEAFF.